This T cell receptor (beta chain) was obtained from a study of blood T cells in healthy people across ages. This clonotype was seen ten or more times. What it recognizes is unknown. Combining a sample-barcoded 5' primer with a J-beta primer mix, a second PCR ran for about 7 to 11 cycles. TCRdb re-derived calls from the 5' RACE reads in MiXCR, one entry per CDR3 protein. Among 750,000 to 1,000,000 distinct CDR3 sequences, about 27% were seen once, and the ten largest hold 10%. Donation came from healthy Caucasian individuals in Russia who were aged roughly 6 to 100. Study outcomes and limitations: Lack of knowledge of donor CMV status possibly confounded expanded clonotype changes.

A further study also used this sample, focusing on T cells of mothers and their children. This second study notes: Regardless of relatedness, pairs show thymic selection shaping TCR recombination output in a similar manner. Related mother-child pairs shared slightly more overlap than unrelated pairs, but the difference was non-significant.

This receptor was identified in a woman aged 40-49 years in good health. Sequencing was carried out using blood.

The DNA for the CDR3 is TGTGCCATAGCCGCCCCGACCTTATCCTACGAGCAGTACTTC. It codes for CAIAAPTLSYEQYF. The gene calls are TRBV28 and TRBJ2-7, with no clear D. The CDR3 has 14 amino acids. The germline CDR1 and CDR2 sequences are MDHEN and SYDVKM. Trimming took 10 bases from V and 1 from J, leaving 17 bases between them.